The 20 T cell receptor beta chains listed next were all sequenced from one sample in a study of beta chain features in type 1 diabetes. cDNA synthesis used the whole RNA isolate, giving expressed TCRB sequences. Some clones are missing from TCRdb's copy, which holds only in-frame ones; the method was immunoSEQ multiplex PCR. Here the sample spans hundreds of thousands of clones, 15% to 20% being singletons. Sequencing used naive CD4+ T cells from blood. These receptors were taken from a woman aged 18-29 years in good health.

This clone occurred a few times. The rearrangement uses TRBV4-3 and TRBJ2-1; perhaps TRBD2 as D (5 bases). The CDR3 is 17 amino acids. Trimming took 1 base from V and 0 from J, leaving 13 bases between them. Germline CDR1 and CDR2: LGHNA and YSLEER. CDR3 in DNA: TGCGCCAGCAGCCAAGTCTCTAGCAGGAGCTCCTACAATGAGCAGTTCTTC. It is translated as CASSQVSSRSSYNEQFF.

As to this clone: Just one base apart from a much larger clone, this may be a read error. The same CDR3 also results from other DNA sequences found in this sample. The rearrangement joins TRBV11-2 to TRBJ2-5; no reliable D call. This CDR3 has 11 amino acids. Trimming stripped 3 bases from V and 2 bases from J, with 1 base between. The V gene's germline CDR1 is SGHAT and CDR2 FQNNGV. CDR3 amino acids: CASSFQETQYF. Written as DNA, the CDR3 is TGTGCCAGCAGCTTTCAAGAGACCCAGTACTTC.

CDR3 amino acids: CASSLYLGTSGWYNEQFF. CDR3 in DNA: TGTGCCAGCAGCCTTTACCTAGGGACTAGCGGGTGGTACAATGAGCAGTTCTTC. J is TRBJ2-1 and V is TRBV13, with 12 bases matching TRBD2. Unmatched junction bases numbered 12, after V lost 5 bases and J lost 4 bases. Germline V gene sequence: CDR1 PRHDT, CDR2 FYEKMQ (reference sequence). This CDR3 spans 18 amino acids.

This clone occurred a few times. The CDR3 DNA reads as TGTGCCAGCAGTGAGACGACAGGGGGCCCCTACGAGCAGTACTTC. It yields the protein CASSETTGGPYEQYF. The chain uses TRBV6-1 and TRBJ2-7, with 10 positions matching TRBD1. This CDR3 contains 15 residues. Germline loops: CDR1 MNHNS, CDR2 SASEGT. V trimming: 3 bases; J trimming: 2 bases; junction bases outside the gene matches: 4.

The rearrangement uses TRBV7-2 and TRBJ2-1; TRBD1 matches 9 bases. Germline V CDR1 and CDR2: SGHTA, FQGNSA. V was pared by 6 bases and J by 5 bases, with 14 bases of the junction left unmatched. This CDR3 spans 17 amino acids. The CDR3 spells CASSKFPGTGFNNEQFF. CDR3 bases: TGTGCCAGCAGTAAATTCCCCGGGACAGGGTTTAACAATGAGCAGTTCTTC.

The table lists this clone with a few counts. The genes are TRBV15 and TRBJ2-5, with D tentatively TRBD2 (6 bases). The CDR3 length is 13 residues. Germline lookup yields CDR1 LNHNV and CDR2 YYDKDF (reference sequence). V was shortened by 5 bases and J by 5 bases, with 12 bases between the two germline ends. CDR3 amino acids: CATSFGGEETQYF. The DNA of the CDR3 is TGTGCCACCAGCTTCGGGGGTGAGGAGACCCAGTACTTC.

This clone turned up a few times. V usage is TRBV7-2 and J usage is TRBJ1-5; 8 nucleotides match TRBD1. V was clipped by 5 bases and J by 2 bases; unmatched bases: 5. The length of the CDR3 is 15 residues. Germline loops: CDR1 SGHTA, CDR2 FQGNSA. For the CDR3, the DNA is TGTGCCAGCAGCCCAGGGGGCGTGGGCAATCAGCCCCAGCATTTT. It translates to CASSPGGVGNQPQHF.

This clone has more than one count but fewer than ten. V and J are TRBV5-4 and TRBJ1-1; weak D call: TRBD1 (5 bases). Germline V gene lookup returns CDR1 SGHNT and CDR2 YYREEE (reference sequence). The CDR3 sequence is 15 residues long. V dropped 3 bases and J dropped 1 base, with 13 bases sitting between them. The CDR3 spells CASSYLGAANTEAFF. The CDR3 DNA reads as TGTGCCAGCAGCTACCTAGGGGCAGCGAACACTGAAGCTTTCTTT. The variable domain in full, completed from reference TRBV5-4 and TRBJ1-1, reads ETGVTQSPTHLIKTRGQQVTLRCSSQSGHNTVSWYQQALGQGPQFIFQYYREEENGRGNFPPRFSGLQFPNYSSELNVNALELDDSALYLCASSYLGAANTEAFFGQGTRLTVV.

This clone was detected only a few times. The CDR3 loop reads CASSPIAGTAGANVLTF. The CDR3, as DNA: TGTGCCAGCAGTCCTATTGCCGGGACAGCGGGGGCCAACGTCCTGACTTTC. The J gene is TRBJ2-6, the V gene TRBV25-1; 7 bases match TRBD1. The CDR3 is 17 amino acids. In germline, CDR1 is MGHDK, CDR2 SYGVNS. V shed 5 bases and J 4 bases; nucleotides not matched to a gene: 11.

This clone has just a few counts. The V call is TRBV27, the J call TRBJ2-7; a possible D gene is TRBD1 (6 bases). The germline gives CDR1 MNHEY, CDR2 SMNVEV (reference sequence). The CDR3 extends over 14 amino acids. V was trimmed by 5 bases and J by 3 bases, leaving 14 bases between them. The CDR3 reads CASSQTGRSYEQYF. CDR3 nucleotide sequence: TGTGCCAGCAGTCAGACAGGTAGAAGCTACGAGCAGTACTTC.

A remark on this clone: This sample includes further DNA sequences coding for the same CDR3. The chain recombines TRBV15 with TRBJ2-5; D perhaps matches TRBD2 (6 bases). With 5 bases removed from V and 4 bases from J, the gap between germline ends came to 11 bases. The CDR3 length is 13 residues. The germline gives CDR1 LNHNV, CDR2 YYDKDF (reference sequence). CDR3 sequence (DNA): TGTGCCACCAGCCCCCGACTAGTAGAGACCCAGTACTTC. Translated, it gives CATSPRLVETQYF.

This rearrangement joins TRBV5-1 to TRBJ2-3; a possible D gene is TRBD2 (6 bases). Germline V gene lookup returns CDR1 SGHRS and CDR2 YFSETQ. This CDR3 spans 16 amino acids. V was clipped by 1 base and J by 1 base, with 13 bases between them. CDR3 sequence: CASSLILASGTDTQYF. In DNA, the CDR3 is TGCGCCAGCAGCTTGATACTAGCATCGGGCACAGATACGCAGTATTTT. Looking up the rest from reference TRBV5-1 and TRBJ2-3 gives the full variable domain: KAGVTQTPRYLIKTRGQQVTLSCSPISGHRSVSWYQQTPGQGLQFLFEYFSETQRNKGNFPGRFSGRQFSNSRSEMNVSTLELGDSALYLCASSLILASGTDTQYFGPGTRLTVL.

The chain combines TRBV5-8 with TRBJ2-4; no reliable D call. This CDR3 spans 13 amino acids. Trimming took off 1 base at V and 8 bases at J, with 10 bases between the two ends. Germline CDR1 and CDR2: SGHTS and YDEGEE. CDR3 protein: CASSLMSADIQYF. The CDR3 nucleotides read TGTGCCAGCAGCTTGATGTCCGCAGACATTCAGTACTTC.

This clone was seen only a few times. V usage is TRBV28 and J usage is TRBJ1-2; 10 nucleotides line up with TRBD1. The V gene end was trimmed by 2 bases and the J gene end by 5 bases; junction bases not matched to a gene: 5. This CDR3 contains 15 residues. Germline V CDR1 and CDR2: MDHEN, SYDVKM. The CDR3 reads CASSLKGQGRYGYTF. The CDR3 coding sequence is TGTGCCAGCAGTTTAAAGGGACAGGGGAGGTATGGCTACACCTTC.

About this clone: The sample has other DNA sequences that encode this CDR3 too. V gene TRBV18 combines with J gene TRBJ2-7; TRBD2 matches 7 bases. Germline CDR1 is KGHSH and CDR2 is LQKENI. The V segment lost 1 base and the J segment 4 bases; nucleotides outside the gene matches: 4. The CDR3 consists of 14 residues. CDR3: CASSPRGGSYEQYF. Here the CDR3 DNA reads TGTGCCAGCTCACCACGGGGAGGGTCTTACGAGCAGTACTTC. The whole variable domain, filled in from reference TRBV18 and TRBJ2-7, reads NAGVMQNPRHLVRRRGQEARLRCSPMKGHSHVYWYRQLPEEGLKFMVYLQKENIIDESGMPKERFSAEFPKEGPSILRIQQVVRGDSAAYFCASSPRGGSYEQYFGPGTRLTVT.

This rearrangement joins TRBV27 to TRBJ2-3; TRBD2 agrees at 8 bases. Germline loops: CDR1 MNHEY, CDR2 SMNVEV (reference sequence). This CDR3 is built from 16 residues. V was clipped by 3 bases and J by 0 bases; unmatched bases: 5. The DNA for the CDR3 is TGTGCCAGCAGTTTTACTAGCGGAGCTAGCACAGATACGCAGTATTTT. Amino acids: CASSFTSGASTDTQYF.

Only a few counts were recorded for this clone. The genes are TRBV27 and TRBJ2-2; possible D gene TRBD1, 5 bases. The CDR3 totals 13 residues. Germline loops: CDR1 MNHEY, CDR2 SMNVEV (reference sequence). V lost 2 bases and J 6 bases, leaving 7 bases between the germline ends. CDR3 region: CASSLRGAGELFF. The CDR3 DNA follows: TGTGCCAGCAGTTTAAGGGGCGCCGGGGAGCTGTTTTTT.

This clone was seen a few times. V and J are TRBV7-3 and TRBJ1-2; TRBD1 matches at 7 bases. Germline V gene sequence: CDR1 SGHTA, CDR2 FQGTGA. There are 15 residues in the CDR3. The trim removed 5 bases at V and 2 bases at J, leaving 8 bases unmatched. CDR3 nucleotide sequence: TGTGCCAGCAGCCAAACAGGGGAAGGCAACTATGGCTACACCTTC. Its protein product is CASSQTGEGNYGYTF.

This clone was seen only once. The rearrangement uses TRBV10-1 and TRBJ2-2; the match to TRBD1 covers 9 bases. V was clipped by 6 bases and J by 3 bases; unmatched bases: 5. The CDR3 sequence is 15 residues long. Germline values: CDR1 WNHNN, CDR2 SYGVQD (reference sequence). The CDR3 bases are TGCGCCAGCAGACCGGGACAGGGATACACCGGGGAGCTGTTTTTT. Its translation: CASRPGQGYTGELFF.

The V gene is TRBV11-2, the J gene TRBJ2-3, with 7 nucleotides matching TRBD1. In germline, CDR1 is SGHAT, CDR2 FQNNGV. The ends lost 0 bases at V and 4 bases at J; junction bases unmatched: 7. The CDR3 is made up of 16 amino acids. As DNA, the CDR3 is TGTGCCAGCAGCTTAGAAGGCCAGGGGGTTGCAGATACGCAGTATTTT. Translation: CASSLEGQGVADTQYF.